This TCR beta chain was sequenced in a study of cytomegalovirus exposure and HLA in healthy donors. Study results and caveats: When analyzed later, a missense DCLRE1C variant was found to be linked to TCR beta V- and J-gene trimming.

In its sample, this clone was seen once. The antigen remains undetermined. A multiplex PCR was run with 60 Vbeta primers and 13 Jbeta primers. Produced via immunoSEQ multiplex PCR; TCRdb's table is partial and in-frame only. The sample consists of 150,000 to 200,000 clones, approximately 80% of them appearing once. The TCR sequence derives from a young man in good health and CMV-seronegative. Sample: PBMCs.

CDR3 region: CASSQGAQHSPLHF. The CDR3 region has the DNA TGTGCCAGCAGCCAAGGGGCCCAGCATTCACCCCTCCACTTT. The chain employs TRBV4-2 and TRBJ1-6, with D unclear. The CDR3 is 14 residues long. The V gene's germline CDR1 is LGHNA and CDR2 YNFKEQ. Deletions cut 1 base from V and 8 bases from J, with 9 bases between.